This TCR beta chain was found in a study of blood T cell repertoires in COVID-19. Study as a whole: Both acute and convalescent COVID-19 samples were obtained from the United States, Italy and Spain.

Details on this clone: This sample includes further DNA sequences coding for the same CDR3.

The CDR3 covers 16 residues. Trimming left V 0 bases short and J 4 bases short, with 11 bases between. Germline CDR1 reads SGHRS; CDR2 reads YFSETQ. Per the study methods: Reference gene primers were amplified, and this amplification served to estimate nucleated cell counts. Some clones are missing from TCRdb's copy, which holds only in-frame ones; the method was immunoSEQ multiplex PCR. That table supplies the V and J calls and clone size; D and trimming were determined from the DNA. The sample comprises a few hundred thousand clones, roughly four fifths of which are singletons, and about 1.3% rests with the top ten.

The receptor's source is a woman aged 40 to 49 with acute COVID-19. This chain connects TRBV5-1 to TRBJ1-6; D possibly corresponds to TRBD1 (6 bases). The sequencing input was PBMCs or T cells enriched from blood (not recorded which). The CDR3 bases are TGCGCCAGCAGCTTGGGTGGGGGCGAATATAATTCACCCCTCCACTTT. Amino acid sequence: CASSLGGGEYNSPLHF. The full variable domain, with the rest looked up from reference TRBV5-1 and TRBJ1-6, is KAGVTQTPRYLIKTRGQQVTLSCSPISGHRSVSWYQQTPGQGLQFLFEYFSETQRNKGNFPGRFSGRQFSNSRSEMNVSTLELGDSALYLCASSLGGGEYNSPLHFGNGTRLTVT.